This T cell receptor beta chain was documented in a study of cytomegalovirus exposure and HLA in healthy donors. Study information: About 80 million unique TCR sequences came from HLA-typed donors in an early release. Study-wide findings and caveats: DRB1 showed the most TCR associations and HLA-C the fewest in a later analysis, as rates varied by HLA locus. For most TCR beta V segments, an earlier analysis put the productive rate at about 90% or about 30% of the time. It is likely that the observed cluster of highly shared sequence variants was a sequencing artifact.

This PCR relied on a set of 60 Vbeta primers and 13 Jbeta primers. Clones were sequenced by immunoSEQ multiplex PCR, and TCRdb holds only the in-frame ones, with some missing. The table lists more than 85,000 clones, 70% to 80% of them singletons. With regard to this clone: The target antigen is unknown.

Germline CDR1 and CDR2: SGHTA and FQGNSA. Deletions cut 7 bases from V and 8 bases from J, with 17 bases between. The CDR3 contains 13 residues. The receptor was derived from a female donor in good health and CMV-seropositive. The J gene is TRBJ1-2, the V gene TRBV7-2; a weak D match, TRBD1 (5 bases). Sequenced input: PBMCs. The CDR3 reads CASTSNWGEGYTF. DNA for the CDR3: TGTGCCAGCACTTCGAATTGGGGGGAGGGCTACACCTTC.